The clone carrying this T cell receptor beta chain was counted at least ten times. Its antigen is currently unknown. The sample is drawn from a study of regulatory T cells in long-lasting Graves disease. Study-level information: The term persistent Graves' disease signified upward of 5 years on antithyroid drugs with positive TSH receptor antibodies. General study points: Favored gene segments in persistent disease were TRBV28, TRBJ1-2 and TRBJ2-5. Peripheral blood was the sole material, not thyroid tissue. The study found persistent patients shared more public clonotypes (over 2,500) than new patients (just over 950).

Arm-PCR of CDR3 regions and iRepertoire HTBI primers were used to build TCR beta libraries. TCRdb fed the multiplex PCR reads into MiXCR, producing one record per CDR3 protein. The sample has approximately 400,000 distinct CDR3 sequences; roughly 23% are singletons. As for time point: persistent/refractory GD, antithyroid drugs over 5 years with positive TRAb. Extracted RNA from PBMCs served as the source of the TCR library. V lost 3 bases and J 2 bases, leaving 11 bases between the germline ends. The CDR3 has 14 amino acids. The sequencing used peripheral blood mononuclear cells (PBMCs), collected when the disease was refractory, from a patient treated with antithyroid drugs. The rearrangement links TRBV12-3 or TRBV12-4 to TRBJ2-7; D gene uncertain. This sequence originates from a woman between 35 and 50 years old with Graves disease. DNA for the CDR3: TGTGCCAGCAGTTTCAAGCTACTCACCTACGAGCAGTACTTC. It yields the protein CASSFKLLTYEQYF.